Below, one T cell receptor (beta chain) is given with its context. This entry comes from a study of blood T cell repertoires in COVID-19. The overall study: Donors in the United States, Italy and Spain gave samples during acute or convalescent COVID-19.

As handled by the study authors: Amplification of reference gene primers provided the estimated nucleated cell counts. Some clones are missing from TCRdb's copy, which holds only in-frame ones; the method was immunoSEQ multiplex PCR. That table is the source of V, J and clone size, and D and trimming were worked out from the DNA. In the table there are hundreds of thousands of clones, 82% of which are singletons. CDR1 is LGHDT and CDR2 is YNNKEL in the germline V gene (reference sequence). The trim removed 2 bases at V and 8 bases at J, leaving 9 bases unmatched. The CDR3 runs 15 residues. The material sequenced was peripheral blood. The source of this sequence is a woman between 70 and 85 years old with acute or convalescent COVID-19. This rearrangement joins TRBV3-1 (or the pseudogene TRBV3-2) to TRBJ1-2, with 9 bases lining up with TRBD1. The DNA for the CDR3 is TGTGCCAGCAGCCAAAGATCCGGGACAGGGTTGGGCTACACCTTC. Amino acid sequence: CASSQRSGTGLGYTF.